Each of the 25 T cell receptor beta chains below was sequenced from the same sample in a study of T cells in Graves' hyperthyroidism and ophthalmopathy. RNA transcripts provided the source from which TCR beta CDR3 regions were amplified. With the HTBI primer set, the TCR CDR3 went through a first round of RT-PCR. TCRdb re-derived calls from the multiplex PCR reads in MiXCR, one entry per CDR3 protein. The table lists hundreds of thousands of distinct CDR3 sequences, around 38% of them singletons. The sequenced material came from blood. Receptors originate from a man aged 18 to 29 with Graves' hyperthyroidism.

The CDR3 loop reads CASSPTGGGEQYF. DNA of the CDR3: TGTGCCAGCAGCCCCACTGGAGGGGGCGAGCAGTACTTC. The chain couples TRBV6-1 to TRBJ2-7; tentatively, D is TRBD1 or TRBD2 (6 bases each). The germline V gene has CDR1 MNHNS and CDR2 SASEGT. V dropped 6 bases and J dropped 6 bases, with 15 bases sitting between them. The CDR3 consists of 13 residues.

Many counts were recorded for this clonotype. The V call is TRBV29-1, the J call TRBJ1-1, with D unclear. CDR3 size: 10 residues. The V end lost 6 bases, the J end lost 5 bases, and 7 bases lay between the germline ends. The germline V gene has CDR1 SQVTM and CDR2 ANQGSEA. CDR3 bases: TGCAGCGTCCTACGAACTGAAGCTTTCTTT. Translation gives CSVLRTEAFF.

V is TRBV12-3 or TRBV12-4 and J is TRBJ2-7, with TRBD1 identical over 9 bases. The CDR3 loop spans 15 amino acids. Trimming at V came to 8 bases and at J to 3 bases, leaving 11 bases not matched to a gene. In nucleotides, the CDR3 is TGTGCCAGCGCTATAGGACAGGGGTCCCACTACGAGCAGTACTTC. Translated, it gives CASAIGQGSHYEQYF.

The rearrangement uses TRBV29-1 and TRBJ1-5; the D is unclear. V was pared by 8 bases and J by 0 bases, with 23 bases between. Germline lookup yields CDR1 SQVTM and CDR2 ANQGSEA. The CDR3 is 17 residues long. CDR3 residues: CSPLGSKTGYSNQPQHF. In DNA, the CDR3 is TGCAGCCCCCTCGGGTCGAAGACGGGGTATAGCAATCAGCCCCAGCATTTT.

Here the CDR3 reads CASRKGTGQGRSPLHF. The CDR3 coding sequence is TGCGCCAGCAGGAAAGGGACGGGACAGGGGAGATCCCCCCTCCACTTT. The genes are TRBV10-2 and TRBJ1-6; 10 bases agree with TRBD1. Per the germline V gene, CDR1 is WSHSY and CDR2 is SAAADI. This CDR3 is 16 amino acids long. The V gene end was trimmed by 6 bases and the J gene end by 13 bases; junction bases not matched to a gene: 15.

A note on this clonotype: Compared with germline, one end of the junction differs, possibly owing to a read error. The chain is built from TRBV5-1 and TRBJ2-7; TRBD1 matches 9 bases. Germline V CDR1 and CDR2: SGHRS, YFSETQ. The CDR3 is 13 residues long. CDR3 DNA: TGTGCCAGCAGCCTAGGGACAGGGAACTCCTTGTACTTC. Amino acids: CASSLGTGNSLYF.

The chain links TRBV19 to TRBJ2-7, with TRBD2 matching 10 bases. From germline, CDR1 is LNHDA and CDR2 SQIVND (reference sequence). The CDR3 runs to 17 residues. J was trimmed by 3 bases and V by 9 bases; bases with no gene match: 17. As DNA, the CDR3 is TGTGCCAGCAGCTCCGATTATCTAGCGGGGGACAACTACGAGCAGTACTTC. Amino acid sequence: CASSSDYLAGDNYEQYF.

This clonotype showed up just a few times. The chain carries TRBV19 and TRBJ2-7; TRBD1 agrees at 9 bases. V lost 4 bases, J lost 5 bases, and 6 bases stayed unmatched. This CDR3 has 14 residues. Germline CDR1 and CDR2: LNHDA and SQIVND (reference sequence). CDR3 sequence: CASSRGTGIHEQYF. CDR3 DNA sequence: TGTGCCAGTAGTAGGGGGACAGGGATCCACGAGCAGTACTTC.

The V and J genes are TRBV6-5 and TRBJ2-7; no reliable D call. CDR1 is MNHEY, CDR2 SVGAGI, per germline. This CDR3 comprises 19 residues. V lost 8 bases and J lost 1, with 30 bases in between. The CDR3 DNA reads TGTGCCAGCGTTCAGGCCACCCGCAGTAGGTCCTGGGCGTCCTACGAGCAGTACTTC. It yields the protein CASVQATRSRSWASYEQYF.

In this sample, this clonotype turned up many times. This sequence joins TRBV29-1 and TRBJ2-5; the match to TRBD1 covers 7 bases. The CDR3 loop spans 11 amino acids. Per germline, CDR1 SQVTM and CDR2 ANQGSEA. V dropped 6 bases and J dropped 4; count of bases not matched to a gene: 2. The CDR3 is CSVRTGETQYF. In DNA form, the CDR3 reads TGCAGCGTCAGGACAGGAGAGACCCAGTACTTC.

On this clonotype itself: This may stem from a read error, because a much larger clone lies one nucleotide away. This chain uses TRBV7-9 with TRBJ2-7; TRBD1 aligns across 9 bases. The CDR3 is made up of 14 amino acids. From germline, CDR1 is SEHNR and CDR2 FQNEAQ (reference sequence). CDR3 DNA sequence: TGCGCCAGCAGGCCGGGACAGGGTTCCTACGAGCAGCACTTC. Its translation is CASRPGQGSYEQHF.

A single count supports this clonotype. The CDR3 DNA reads TGTGCCAGCATAGGACAGGCCGGCTATGGCTACACCTTC. The encoded protein is CASIGQAGYGYTF. This rearrangement joins TRBV25-1 to TRBJ1-2, with 7 bases identical to TRBD1. Germline CDR1 reads MGHDK; CDR2 reads SYGVNS. With V trimmed by 7 bases and J by 4 bases, 6 bases remained unmatched. CDR3 length: 13 residues.

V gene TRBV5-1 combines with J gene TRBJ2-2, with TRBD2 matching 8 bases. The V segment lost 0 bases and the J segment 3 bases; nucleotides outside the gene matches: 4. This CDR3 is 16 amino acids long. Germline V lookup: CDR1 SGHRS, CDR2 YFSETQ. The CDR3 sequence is CASSLGLALDTGELFF. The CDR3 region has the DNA TGCGCCAGCAGCTTGGGACTAGCGCTTGACACCGGGGAGCTGTTTTTT. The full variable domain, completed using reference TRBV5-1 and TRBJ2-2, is KAGVTQTPRYLIKTRGQQVTLSCSPISGHRSVSWYQQTPGQGLQFLFEYFSETQRNKGNFPGRFSGRQFSNSRSEMNVSTLELGDSALYLCASSLGLALDTGELFFGEGSRLTVL.

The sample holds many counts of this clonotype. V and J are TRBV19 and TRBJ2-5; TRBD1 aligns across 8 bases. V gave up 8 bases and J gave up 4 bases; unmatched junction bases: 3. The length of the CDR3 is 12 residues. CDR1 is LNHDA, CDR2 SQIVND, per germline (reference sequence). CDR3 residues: CASQGAPETQYF. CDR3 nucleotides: TGTGCCAGTCAGGGGGCTCCAGAGACCCAGTACTTC.

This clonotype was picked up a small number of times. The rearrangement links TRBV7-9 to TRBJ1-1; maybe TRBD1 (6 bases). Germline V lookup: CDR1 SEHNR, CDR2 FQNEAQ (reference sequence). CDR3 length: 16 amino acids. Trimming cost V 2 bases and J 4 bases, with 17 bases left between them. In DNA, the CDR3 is TGTGCCAGCAGCTTATCGGCAGGGGAAAGTTTCACTGAAGCTTTCTTT. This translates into CASSLSAGESFTEAFF. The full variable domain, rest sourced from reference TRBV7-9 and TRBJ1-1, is DTGVSQNPRHKITKRGQNVTFRCDPISEHNRLYWYRQTLGQGPEFLTYFQNEAQLEKSRLLSDRFSAERPKGSFSTLEIQRTEQGDSAMYLCASSLSAGESFTEAFFGQGTRLTVV.

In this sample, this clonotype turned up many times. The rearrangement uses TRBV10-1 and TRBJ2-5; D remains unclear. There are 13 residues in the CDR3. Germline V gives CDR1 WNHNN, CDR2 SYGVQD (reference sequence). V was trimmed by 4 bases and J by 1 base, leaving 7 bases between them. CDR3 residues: CASSATSQETQYF. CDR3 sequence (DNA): TGCGCCAGCAGTGCCACATCCCAAGAGACCCAGTACTTC.

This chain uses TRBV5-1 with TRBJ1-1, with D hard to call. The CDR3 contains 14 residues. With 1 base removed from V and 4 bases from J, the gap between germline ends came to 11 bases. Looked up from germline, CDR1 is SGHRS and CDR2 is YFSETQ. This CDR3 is CASSLLKSSTEAFF. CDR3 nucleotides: TGCGCCAGCAGCTTGCTCAAATCAAGCACTGAAGCTTTCTTT.

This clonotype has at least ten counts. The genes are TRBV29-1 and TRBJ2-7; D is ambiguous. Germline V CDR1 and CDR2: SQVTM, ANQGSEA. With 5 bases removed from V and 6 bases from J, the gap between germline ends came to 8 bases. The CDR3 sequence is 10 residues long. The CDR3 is CSVLKGEQYF. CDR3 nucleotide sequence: TGCAGCGTTTTGAAGGGCGAGCAGTACTTC.

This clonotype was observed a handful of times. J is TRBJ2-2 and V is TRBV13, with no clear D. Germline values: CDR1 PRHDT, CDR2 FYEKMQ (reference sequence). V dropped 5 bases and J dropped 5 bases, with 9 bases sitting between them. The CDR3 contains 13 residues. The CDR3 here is CASSRVVTGELFF. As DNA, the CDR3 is TGTGCCAGCAGCCGTGTAGTAACCGGGGAGCTGTTTTTT.

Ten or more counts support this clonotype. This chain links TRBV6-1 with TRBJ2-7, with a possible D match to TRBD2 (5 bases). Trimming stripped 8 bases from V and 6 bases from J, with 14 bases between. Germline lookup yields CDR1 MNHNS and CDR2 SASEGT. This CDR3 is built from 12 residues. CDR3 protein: CASGSAAVEQYF. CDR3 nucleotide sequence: TGTGCCAGCGGATCAGCGGCCGTCGAGCAGTACTTC.

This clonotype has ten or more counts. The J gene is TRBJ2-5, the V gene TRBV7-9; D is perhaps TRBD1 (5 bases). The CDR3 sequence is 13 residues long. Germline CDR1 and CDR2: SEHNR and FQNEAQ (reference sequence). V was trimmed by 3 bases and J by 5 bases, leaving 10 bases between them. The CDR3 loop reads CASSLLGQETQYF. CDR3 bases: TGTGCCAGCAGCTTGCTGGGGCAGGAGACCCAGTACTTC.

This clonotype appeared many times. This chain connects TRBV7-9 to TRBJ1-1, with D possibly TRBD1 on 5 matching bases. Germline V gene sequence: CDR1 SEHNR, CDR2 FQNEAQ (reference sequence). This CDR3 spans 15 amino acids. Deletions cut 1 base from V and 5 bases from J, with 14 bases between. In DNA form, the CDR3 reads TGTGCCAGCAGCTTAGGGGGGGACCGGGGGACTGAAGCTTTCTTT. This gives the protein CASSLGGDRGTEAFF.

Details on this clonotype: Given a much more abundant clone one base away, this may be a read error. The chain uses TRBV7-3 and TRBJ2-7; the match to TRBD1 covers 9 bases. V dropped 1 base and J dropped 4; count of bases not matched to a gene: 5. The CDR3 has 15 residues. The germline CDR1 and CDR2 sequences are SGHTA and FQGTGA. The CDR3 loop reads CASSLMTGTGYEQYF. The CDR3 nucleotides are TGTGCCAGCAGCTTAATGACCGGGACAGGGTACGAGCAGTACTTC.

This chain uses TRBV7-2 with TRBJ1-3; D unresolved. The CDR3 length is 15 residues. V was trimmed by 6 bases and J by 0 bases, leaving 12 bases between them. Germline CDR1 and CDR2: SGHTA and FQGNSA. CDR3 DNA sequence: TGTGCCAGCAGTGCGGGAGTTCTCTCTGGAAACACCATATATTTT. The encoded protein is CASSAGVLSGNTIYF.

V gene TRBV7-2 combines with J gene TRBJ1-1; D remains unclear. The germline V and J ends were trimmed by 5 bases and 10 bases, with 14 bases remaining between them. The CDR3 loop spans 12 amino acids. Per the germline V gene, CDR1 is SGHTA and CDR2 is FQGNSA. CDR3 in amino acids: CASSQVYLGAFF. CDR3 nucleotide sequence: TGTGCCAGCAGCCAGGTCTACCTAGGAGCTTTCTTT.